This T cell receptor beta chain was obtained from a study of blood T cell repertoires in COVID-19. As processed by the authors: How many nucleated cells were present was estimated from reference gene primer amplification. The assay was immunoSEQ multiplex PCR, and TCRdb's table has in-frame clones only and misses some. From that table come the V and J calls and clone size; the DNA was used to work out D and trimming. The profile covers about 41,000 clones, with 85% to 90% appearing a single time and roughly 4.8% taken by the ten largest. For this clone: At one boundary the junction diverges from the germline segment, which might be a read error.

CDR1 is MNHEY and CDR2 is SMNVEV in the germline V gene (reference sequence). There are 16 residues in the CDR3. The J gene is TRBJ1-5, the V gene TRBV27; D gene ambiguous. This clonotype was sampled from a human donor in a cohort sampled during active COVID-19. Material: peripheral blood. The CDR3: CASRLFPQISNQPQHF. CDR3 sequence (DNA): TGTGCCAGCCGTTTATTCCCCCAAATTAGCAATCAGCCCCAGCATTTT.